Listed below are T cell receptor beta chains from one sample, sequenced in a study of T cell repertoires in cytomegalovirus infection. TCRdb reprocessed the reads with MiXCR, giving one entry per CDR3 protein. The sample contains roughly 990,000 distinct CDR3 sequences, approximately 30% of which appear only once. What these receptors recognize is not known. The sample was cultured CD8+ T cells from PBMCs, taken from culture after CMV antigen stimulation. All receptors derive from a human donor in good health (CMV status not recorded). Some clones in this sample may be carry-over from other donors' samples. Each CDR3 is given with its conserved first and last residue. The D gene is left open where the match is weak. Where a row states a size, it is once, few, many or the class of an expanded clone; other rows omit it.

>TRBD2|many|TRBJ2-1|TRBV7-9
CASSPWEGAYNEQFF
TGTGCCAGCAGCCCCTGGGAGGGAGCCTACAATGAGCAGTTCTTC
>.|once|TRBJ1-1|TRBV7-9
CASRRRDTEAFF
TGTGCCAGCAGACGGAGGGACACTGAAGCTTTCTTT
>.|.|TRBJ1-1|TRBV27
CASSFYSREAFF
TGTGCCAGCAGTTTTTATTCCCGGGAAGCTTTCTTT
>.|many|TRBJ2-1|TRBV29-1
CSALGGTEQFF
TGCAGCGCCCTTGGAGGGACTGAGCAGTTCTTC
>.|.|TRBJ2-7|TRBV19
CASSIEAGFYEQYF
TGTGCCAGTAGTATAGAGGCAGGGTTCTACGAGCAGTACTTC
>TRBD1|few|TRBJ2-3|TRBV7-9
CASSRPDRGLTDTQYF
TGTGCCAGCAGCAGACCTGACAGGGGCCTCACAGATACGCAGTATTTT
>TRBD1|.|TRBJ2-1|TRBV27
CASSDPRRGQGSSYNEQFF
TGTGCCAGCAGCGACCCCCGTCGGGGACAGGGGTCATCCTACAATGAGCAGTTCTTC
>TRBD2|.|TRBJ2-7|TRBV6-2/TRBV6-3
CASSSTSGDPYEQYF
TGTGCCAGCAGTTCGACTAGCGGGGACCCCTACGAGCAGTACTTC
>.|.|TRBJ1-2|TRBV19
CASSILAGDDYGYTF
TGTGCCAGTAGTATACTAGCAGGCGATGACTATGGCTACACCTTC
>.|.|TRBJ1-1|TRBV27
CASSLWAGNMNTEAFF
TGTGCCAGCAGTTTATGGGCAGGGAATATGAACACTGAAGCTTTCTTT
>TRBD1|.|TRBJ2-6|TRBV7-9
CASRQGLPSGANVLTF
TGTGCCAGCAGACAGGGGCTACCCTCTGGGGCCAACGTCCTGACTTTC
>.|.|TRBJ1-1|TRBV6-6
CASSYEGPHSSTAPEAFF
TGTGCCAGCAGTTACGAGGGCCCTCATTCCTCTACCGCCCCCGAAGCTTTCTTT